This TCR beta chain was observed in a study of blood T cell repertoires in COVID-19. Self-reported history from a screening survey and questionnaire set each donor's cohort. Repertoires were generated with immunoSEQ multiplex PCR, while TCRdb's copy carries only in-frame clones and drops some. The sample consists of roughly 150,000 clones, roughly three quarters of them appearing once. The CDR3 is 19 residues long. Germline CDR1 reads KGHSY; CDR2 reads FQNENV. V dropped 1 base and J dropped 0 bases, with 21 bases sitting between them. This clone has a handful of counts. The receptor's source is a woman in her forties or fifties who had recovered from COVID-19. The rearrangement joins TRBV16 to TRBJ2-5; D perhaps matches TRBD1 (5 bases). Input material: PBMCs or T cells enriched from blood (not recorded which). The CDR3 nucleotides are TGTGCCAGCAGCCAATTCTCCCCGACAGAGACCTCGTACCAAGAGACCCAGTACTTC. Residues: CASSQFSPTETSYQETQYF.